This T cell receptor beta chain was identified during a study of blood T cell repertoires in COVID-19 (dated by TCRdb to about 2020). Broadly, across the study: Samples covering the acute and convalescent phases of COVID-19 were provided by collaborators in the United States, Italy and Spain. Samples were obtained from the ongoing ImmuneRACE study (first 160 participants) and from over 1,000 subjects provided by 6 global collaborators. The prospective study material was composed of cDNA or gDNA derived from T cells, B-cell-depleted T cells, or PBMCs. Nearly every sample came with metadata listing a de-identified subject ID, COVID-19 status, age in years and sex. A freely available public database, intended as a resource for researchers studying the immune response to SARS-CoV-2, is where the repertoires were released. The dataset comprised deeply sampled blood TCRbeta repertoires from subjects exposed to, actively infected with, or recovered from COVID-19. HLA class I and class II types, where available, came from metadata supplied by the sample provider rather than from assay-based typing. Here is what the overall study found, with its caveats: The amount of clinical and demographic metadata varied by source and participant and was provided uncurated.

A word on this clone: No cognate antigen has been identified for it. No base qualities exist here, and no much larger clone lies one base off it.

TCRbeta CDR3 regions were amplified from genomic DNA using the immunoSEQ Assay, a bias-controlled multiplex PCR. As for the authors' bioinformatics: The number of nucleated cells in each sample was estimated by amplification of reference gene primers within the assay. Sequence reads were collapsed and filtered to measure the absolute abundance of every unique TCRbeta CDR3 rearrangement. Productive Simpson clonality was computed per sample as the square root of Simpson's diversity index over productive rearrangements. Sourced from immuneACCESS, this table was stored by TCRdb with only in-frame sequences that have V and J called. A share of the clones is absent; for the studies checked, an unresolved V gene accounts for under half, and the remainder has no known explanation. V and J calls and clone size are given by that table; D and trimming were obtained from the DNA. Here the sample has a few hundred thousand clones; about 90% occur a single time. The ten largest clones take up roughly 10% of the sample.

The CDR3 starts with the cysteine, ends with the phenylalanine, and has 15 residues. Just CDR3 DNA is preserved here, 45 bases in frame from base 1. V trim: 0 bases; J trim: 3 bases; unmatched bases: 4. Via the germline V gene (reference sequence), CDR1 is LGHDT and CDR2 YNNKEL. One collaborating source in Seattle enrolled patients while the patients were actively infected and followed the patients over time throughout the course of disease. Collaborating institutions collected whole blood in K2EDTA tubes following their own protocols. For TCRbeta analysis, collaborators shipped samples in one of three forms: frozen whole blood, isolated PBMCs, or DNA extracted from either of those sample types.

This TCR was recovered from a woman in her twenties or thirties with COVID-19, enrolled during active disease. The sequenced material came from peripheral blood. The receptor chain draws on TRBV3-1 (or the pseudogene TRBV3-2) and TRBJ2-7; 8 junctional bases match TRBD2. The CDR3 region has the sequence CASSQDPGGGYEQYF. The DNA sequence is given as TGTGCCAGCAGCCAAGATCCGGGAGGGGGCTACGAGCAGTACTTC.